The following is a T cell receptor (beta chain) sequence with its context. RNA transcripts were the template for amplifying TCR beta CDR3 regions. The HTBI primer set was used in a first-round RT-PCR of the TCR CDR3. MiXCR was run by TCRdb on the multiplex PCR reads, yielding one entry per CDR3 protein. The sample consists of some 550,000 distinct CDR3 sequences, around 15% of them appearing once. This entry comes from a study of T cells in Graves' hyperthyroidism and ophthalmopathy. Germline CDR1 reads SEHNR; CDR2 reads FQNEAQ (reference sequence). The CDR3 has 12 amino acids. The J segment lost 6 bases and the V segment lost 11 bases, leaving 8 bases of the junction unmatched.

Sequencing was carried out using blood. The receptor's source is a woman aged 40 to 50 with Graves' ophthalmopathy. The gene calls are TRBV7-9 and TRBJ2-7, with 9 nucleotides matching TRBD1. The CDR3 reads CAGGGQGFEQYF. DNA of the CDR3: TGTGCCGGAGGGGGACAGGGCTTCGAGCAGTACTTC.